These 26 T cell receptor beta chains share one sample of origin, sequenced in a study of blood T cells in healthy people across ages. Using a J-beta primer mix together with a sample-barcoded 5' primer, a second PCR was run for roughly 6 to 11 cycles. TCRdb redid the calling of the 5' RACE reads with MiXCR, one entry per CDR3 protein. The repertoire holds 350,000 to 450,000 distinct CDR3 sequences, roughly half seen once, with 45% to 60% in the top ten. The source material was blood. The receptors here all came from a man aged 55-75 years in good health.

The V call is TRBV27, the J call TRBJ2-7; D perhaps matches TRBD1 (5 bases). V lost 3 bases to trimming and J lost 2 bases, with 5 bases between them. Germline CDR1 and CDR2: MNHEY and SMNVEV (reference sequence). The CDR3 is made up of 12 amino acids. The CDR3 reads CASSFRAYEQYF. The CDR3 DNA sequence: TGTGCCAGCAGTTTCAGGGCCTACGAGCAGTACTTC.

The chain carries TRBV14 and TRBJ1-4; tentatively, D is TRBD1 (5 bases). Trimming took off 0 bases at V and 6 bases at J, with 17 bases between the two ends. Germline CDR1 SGHDN, CDR2 FVKESK. This CDR3 spans 17 amino acids. In DNA, the CDR3 is TGTGCCAGCAGCCAAGAGGTTTCAGGGTCGTTGGATGAAAAACTGTTTTTT. It is translated as CASSQEVSGSLDEKLFF.

A few counts support this clonotype. CDR3 DNA: TGCAGTGCTAGAGATTCGCAGGGGGTTTTTACTAAGGGCTACACCTTC. Encoded protein: CSARDSQGVFTKGYTF. V gene TRBV20-1 combines with J gene TRBJ1-2; 7 bases agree with TRBD1. The CDR3 is made up of 16 amino acids. After removal of 0 bases from V and 8 bases from J, the junction contained 15 bases not matched to a gene. CDR1 is DFQATT and CDR2 is SNEGSKA in the germline V gene (reference sequence).

In regard to this clonotype: This clone may be a read error of a much larger clone one base away. This chain joins TRBV7-3 and TRBJ2-4; 9 nucleotides agree with TRBD1. TRBJ2-7 explains the end of the DNA better; the J call may be wrong. Germline V gives CDR1 SGHTA, CDR2 FQGTGA. The CDR3 runs to 13 residues. The CDR3 region is CASSRDRVGEQYF. Here the CDR3 DNA reads TGTGCCAGCAGCCGGGACAGGGTGGGCGAGCAGTACTTC.

This clonotype was observed a few times. This chain connects TRBV20-1 to TRBJ2-3; no definite D call. CDR3 size: 15 residues. The germline V gene encodes CDR1 DFQATT and CDR2 SNEGSKA (reference sequence). Between the trimmed V and J ends, which lost 2 bases and 8 bases, there was a span of 20 bases. The CDR3 protein is CSARPRAVGSSTQYF. The CDR3 nucleotides read TGCAGTGCTAGACCCCGGGCGGTAGGTTCCAGTACGCAGTATTTT.

The rearrangement joins TRBV12-3 or TRBV12-4 to TRBJ2-1; TRBD2 aligns across 8 bases. With V trimmed by 1 base and J by 6 bases, 5 bases remained unmatched. The CDR3 covers 15 residues. This chain's CDR3 is CASSLGSGSLNEQFF. Written as DNA, the CDR3 is TGTGCCAGCAGTTTAGGGAGCGGGAGCCTCAATGAGCAGTTCTTC.

The chain carries TRBV28 and TRBJ2-3; D gene unclear. This CDR3 is built from 14 residues. V lost 3 bases, J lost 2 bases, and 9 bases lay in between. Germline values: CDR1 MDHEN, CDR2 SYDVKM. The DNA for the CDR3 is TGTGCCAGCAGTTTCTCCCGCGCCACAGATACGCAGTATTTT. This codes for CASSFSRATDTQYF.

The V and J genes are TRBV29-1 and TRBJ1-2, with 8 bases identical to TRBD1. The germline V gene has CDR1 SQVTM and CDR2 ANQGSEA. V was pared by 2 bases and J by 5 bases, with 7 bases of the junction left unmatched. This CDR3 comprises 14 residues. CDR3 bases: TGCAGCGTTGAACAGGGGGCGCAGGGGTATGGCTACACCTTC. Translation: CSVEQGAQGYGYTF.

This clonotype was seen only a few times. Written as DNA, the CDR3 is TGCAGTGCTAGAGAGAGGGGGAGGGGGAGATACAATGAGCAGTTCTTC. The encoded protein is CSARERGRGRYNEQFF. V usage is TRBV20-1 and J usage is TRBJ2-1, with D tentatively TRBD2 (7 bases). The CDR3 spans 16 residues. Germline assignment: CDR1 DFQATT and CDR2 SNEGSKA (reference sequence). V lost 0 bases, J lost 4 bases, and 16 bases lay in between.

This chain links TRBV29-1 with TRBJ2-6; D not resolved. The CDR3 loop spans 13 amino acids. V was shortened by 4 bases and J by 4 bases, with 8 bases between the two germline ends. Germline CDR1 is SQVTM and CDR2 is ANQGSEA. Here the CDR3 DNA reads TGCAGCGTTGGGGTGGGGGGGGCCAACGTCCTGACTTTC. This translates into CSVGVGGANVLTF.

This clonotype was seen a few times. The J gene is TRBJ2-1, the V gene TRBV25-1; 9 bases are shared with TRBD1. The DNA matches TRBJ2-7 better at its end, which makes the J call doubtful. The CDR3 extends over 19 amino acids. Germline V lookup: CDR1 MGHDK, CDR2 SYGVNS. The CDR3 nucleotides are TGTGCCAGCAGTGCCTCGGGGACAGGGCTAACTTTGGTGTACAATGAGCAGTACTTC. Translation: CASSASGTGLTLVYNEQYF.

Comment on this clonotype: This sequence may be a read error, since a much larger clone differs from it by one base. This chain links TRBV25-1 with TRBJ2-2, with TRBD1 matching 10 bases. The trim removed 11 bases at V and 4 bases at J, leaving 7 bases unmatched. The CDR3 loop spans 14 amino acids. Germline lookup yields CDR1 MGHDK and CDR2 SYGVNS. This CDR3 is CAGSGQGTTGELFF. The CDR3, as DNA: TGTGCCGGCTCGGGACAGGGGACCACCGGGGAGCTGTTTTTT.

The V call is TRBV5-1, the J call TRBJ1-5, with D unclear. V lost 7 bases to trimming and J lost 2 bases, with 16 bases between them. Germline V gene data show CDR1 as SGHRS and CDR2 as YFSETQ. The CDR3 runs 15 residues. In nucleotides, the CDR3 is TGCGCCAGCCCCCTCCAGGCCTCGGGCAATCAGCCCCAGCATTTT. This codes for CASPLQASGNQPQHF.

Only one count was recorded for this clonotype. This may come from a read error, since a much larger clone is one base off. The chain carries TRBV7-8 and TRBJ2-1; D uncertain. Germline V gives CDR1 SGHVS, CDR2 FQNEAQ. The CDR3 totals 12 residues. Written as DNA, the CDR3 is TGTGCCAGCAGCCTGACCTACAATGAGCGGTTCTTC. It codes for CASSLTYNERFF.

Only a few counts were recorded for this clonotype. The chain has TRBV7-2 and TRBJ1-2, with 8 bases that match TRBD1. CDR3 length: 16 amino acids. CDR1 and CDR2 from the germline V gene are SGHTA and FQGNSA. With 4 bases clipped from V and 0 bases from J, the junction kept 7 bases outside the gene matches. The CDR3 protein is CASSWKTGATNYGYTF. The CDR3 region has the DNA TGTGCCAGCAGCTGGAAGACAGGGGCGACTAACTATGGCTACACCTTC.

V is TRBV20-1 and J is TRBJ1-2, with D hard to call. In germline, CDR1 is DFQATT, CDR2 SNEGSKA (reference sequence). Trimming removed 5 bases from V and 8 bases from J, with 12 bases in between. The CDR3 sequence is 11 residues long. Written as DNA, the CDR3 is TGCAGTGCTCCGAAAAAGTACGGCTACACCTTC. It yields the protein CSAPKKYGYTF.

This clonotype was counted at least ten times. J is TRBJ2-7 and V is TRBV20-1; D remains ambiguous. Germline V gene sequence: CDR1 DFQATT, CDR2 SNEGSKA (reference sequence). Trimming took off 0 bases at V and 5 bases at J, with 23 bases between the two ends. The CDR3 sequence is 17 residues long. This CDR3 is CSARDFSRADRYHEQYF. The CDR3, as DNA: TGCAGTGCTAGAGATTTCAGTCGGGCGGACCGTTACCACGAGCAGTACTTC.

This clonotype has ten or more counts. This sequence joins TRBV12-3 or TRBV12-4 and TRBJ2-7, with TRBD2 identical over 7 bases. Trimming cost V 3 bases and J 5 bases; bases outside gene matches: 1. The CDR3 has 12 amino acids. CDR3 amino acids: CASSFRGDEQYF. CDR3 sequence (DNA): TGTGCCAGCAGTTTCCGGGGGGACGAGCAGTACTTC.

V usage is TRBV7-2 and J usage is TRBJ1-2; no clear D gene. The CDR3 consists of 14 residues. Trimming took 0 bases from V and 7 from J, leaving 12 bases between them. Germline V gene data show CDR1 as SGHTA and CDR2 as FQGNSA. The CDR3 nucleotides are TGTGCCAGCAGCTTAGCCGGTTCAGGCCTTGGCTACACCTTC. Amino acid sequence: CASSLAGSGLGYTF.

The V gene is TRBV5-5, the J gene TRBJ2-4; 11 nucleotides agree with TRBD1. The end of the DNA is better explained by TRBJ2-7, so the J call may be wrong. The CDR3 runs to 15 residues. CDR1 and CDR2 (germline): SGHKS, YYEKEE (reference sequence). DNA of the CDR3: TGTGCCAGCAGCGAGACCGGGACAGGGGGCTACGAGCAGTACTTC. This encodes CASSETGTGGYEQYF.

This clonotype was seen a handful of times. The genes are TRBV4-2 and TRBJ2-7; possible D gene TRBD2, 6 bases. V was trimmed by 3 bases and J by 3 bases, leaving 15 bases between them. This CDR3 contains 15 residues. Germline-derived CDR1 and CDR2 are LGHNA and YNFKEQ. The CDR3 spells CASSQELRGSYEQYF. CDR3 nucleotide sequence: TGTGCCAGCAGCCAGGAGCTTCGGGGGAGCTACGAGCAGTACTTC.

The genes are TRBV5-1 and TRBJ2-1; possibly TRBD1 or TRBD2 for D (7 bases each). Germline V gene data show CDR1 as SGHRS and CDR2 as YFSETQ. The CDR3 has 17 amino acids. V gave up 4 bases and J gave up 8 bases, with 25 bases separating them. The CDR3 loop reads CASSLGGGSRFSDEQFF. The CDR3 nucleotides are TGCGCCAGCAGCCTAGGGGGCGGGAGTAGGTTTTCGGATGAGCAGTTCTTC.

The rearrangement links TRBV19 to TRBJ1-2; weak D call: TRBD1 (6 bases). The CDR3 extends over 15 amino acids. Germline V lookup: CDR1 LNHDA, CDR2 SQIVND (reference sequence). Trimming stripped 0 bases from V and 7 bases from J, with 15 bases between. The CDR3 here is CASSIDRQGRGGYTF. CDR3 sequence (DNA): TGTGCCAGTAGTATAGATCGGCAGGGGCGGGGTGGCTACACCTTC.

This sequence joins TRBV7-2 and TRBJ2-3; D call uncertain. Germline V gene data show CDR1 as SGHTA and CDR2 as FQGNSA. The CDR3 runs to 15 residues. V lost 1 base and J lost 2, with 10 bases in between. In DNA form, the CDR3 reads TGTGCCAGCAGCTTAGAGCACCTACCCACAGATACGCAGTATTTT. This codes for CASSLEHLPTDTQYF.

The chain carries TRBV29-1 and TRBJ2-7; possible D gene TRBD2, 6 bases. Germline CDR1 is SQVTM and CDR2 is ANQGSEA. The V end lost 7 bases, the J end lost 9 bases, and 19 bases lay between the germline ends. The CDR3 consists of 12 residues. DNA for the CDR3: TGCAGCGCCTGGACGGCCGTGGGGGGGCAGTACTTC. Its protein product is CSAWTAVGGQYF.

The chain couples TRBV14 to TRBJ1-1; D gene unclear. Between the trimmed V and J ends, which lost 4 bases and 0 bases, there was a span of 12 bases. The CDR3 covers 15 residues. Germline CDR1 reads SGHDN; CDR2 reads FVKESK. The CDR3 DNA sequence: TGTGCCAGCAGCCCTCGGCGGGTCATGAACACTGAAGCTTTCTTT. It yields the protein CASSPRRVMNTEAFF.